The sequence of this T cell receptor (beta chain) was determined in a study of regulatory T cells in long-lasting Graves disease. This clonotype showed up just a few times. TCR beta libraries were built with iRepertoire HTBI primers and Arm-PCR of CDR3 regions. TCRdb itself ran the multiplex PCR reads through MiXCR, one entry per CDR3 protein. This table has 500,000 to 800,000 distinct CDR3 sequences, about 32% appearing once. The time point here: persistent/refractory GD, antithyroid drugs over 5 years with positive TRAb. TCR sequences were obtained from RNA taken from PBMCs. The material sequenced was peripheral blood mononuclear cells (PBMCs), taken when the disease was refractory, from a patient treated with antithyroid drugs. This clonotype was obtained from a female donor with Graves disease.

The CDR3 sequence: CASSSQALIYEQYF. CDR3 DNA: TGTGCCAGCAGTTCCCAAGCCCTGATTTACGAGCAGTACTTC. The V call is TRBV12-3 or TRBV12-4, the J call TRBJ2-7; unclear D gene. The CDR3 contains 14 residues. Trimming stripped 4 bases from V and 4 bases from J, with 14 bases between.